These T cell receptor beta chains were read from a single sample in a study of monozygotic twins with inflammatory bowel disease. TCRdb processed the 5' RACE reads again and assigns one entry to each CDR3 protein, with no DNA. In total, the table holds 200,000 to 250,000 distinct CDR3 sequences. Material for sequencing was blood. These receptors were taken from a human donor with ulcerative colitis or Crohn's disease, or a healthy co-twin of an affected twin (not recorded which). CDR3s include the opening cysteine and the closing phenylalanine or tryptophan.

J | V | CDR3
TRBJ2-2 | TRBV20-1 | CSARASPLSRTNTGELFF
TRBJ2-1 | TRBV20-1 | CSASEGYEQFF
TRBJ2-2 | TRBV29-1 | CSAGKGTGGELFF
TRBJ1-1 | TRBV5-4 | CASSLGRGAIGSEAFF
TRBJ1-1 | TRBV10-3 | CAIRASGTEAFF
TRBJ1-2 | TRBV10-3 | CAISEPTTGVYGYTF
TRBJ1-1 | TRBV20-1 | CSARGVMNTEAFF
TRBJ2-2 | TRBV24-1 | CATSDSRTGENGELFF
TRBJ2-7 | TRBV6-1 | CASSQGQFNYEQYF
TRBJ2-7 | TRBV18 | CASSPYPRGLYEQYF
TRBJ1-1 | TRBV7-9 | CASSTRQGIGAEAFF